A selection of T cell receptor beta chains follows, all from one sample in a study of regulatory and conventional T cells in RAG deficiency. TCRdb's copy holds only in-frame clones and misses some; the assay was immunoSEQ multiplex PCR. Of about 30,000 clones listed, 96% were seen once; the top ten hold over 0.35%. The sample was also reused in another study, on regulatory T cells.

Specimen: CD25- CD4+ T cells sorted from blood. Source of these receptors: a human donor in good health. The CDR3 runs from the conserved cysteine through the conserved F or W. D genes are given only for firm matches. Some rows have no size entry. The others give once, few or many, or a class for an expanded clone.

j_call | d_call | clone_size | v_call | cdr3_aa | cdr3_nt
TRBJ2-1 | TRBD2 | once | TRBV6-4 | CASSLRGLAGAREQFF | TGTGCCAGCAGTCTCCGTGGACTAGCGGGAGCACGTGAGCAGTTCTTC
TRBJ2-3 | - | - | TRBV11-2 | CASRSPGQRTSTDTQYF | TGTGCCAGCAGAAGCCCAGGACAGCGGACTAGCACAGATACGCAGTATTTT
TRBJ1-1 | - | - | TRBV7-9 | CASSLSQNTEAFF | TGTGCCAGCAGCTTATCCCAAAACACTGAAGCTTTCTTT
TRBJ2-5 | TRBD2 | - | TRBV18 | CASSPTRTREETQYF | TGTGCCAGCTCCCCCACCCGGACTAGAGAGGAGACCCAGTACTTC
TRBJ2-5 | TRBD1 | - | TRBV19 | CASNHASTGKRETQYF | TGTGCCAGTAACCATGCATCGACAGGGAAGAGGGAGACCCAGTACTTC
TRBJ2-5 | - | - | TRBV7-9 | CASSFSPAEKETQYF | TGTGCCAGCAGCTTCTCACCGGCGGAGAAGGAGACCCAGTACTTC
TRBJ2-7 | - | few | TRBV4-2 | CASSQDLSEQYF | TGTGCCAGCAGCCAAGATCTGAGCGAGCAGTACTTC
TRBJ2-5 | - | once | TRBV2 | CASSDDRFRIQETQYF | TGTGCCAGCAGTGATGACAGGTTTAGGATCCAAGAGACCCAGTACTTC
TRBJ1-4 | - | once | TRBV9 | CASSPRGALNEKLFF | TGTGCCAGCAGCCCCCGTGGGGCCCTAAATGAAAAACTGTTTTTT
TRBJ2-5 | - | - | TRBV7-2 | CASSLVADSTETQYF | TGTGCCAGCAGCTTAGTTGCTGACTCGACAGAGACCCAGTACTTC
TRBJ2-7 | TRBD1 | - | TRBV4-1 | CASSQAAGQGYEQYF | TGCGCCAGCAGCCAAGCGGCAGGACAGGGCTACGAGCAGTACTTC
TRBJ1-2 | - | - | TRBV7-2 | CASSLGFSTDYGYTF | TGTGCCAGCAGCTTAGGTTTTTCGACAGACTATGGCTACACCTTC
TRBJ1-1 | - | - | TRBV9 | CASSVAPTGFRGTEAFF | TGTGCCAGCAGCGTAGCTCCAACAGGGTTTAGAGGGACTGAAGCTTTCTTT
TRBJ2-3 | TRBD1 | once | TRBV9 | CASSPRYGTGGEADTQYF | TGTGCCAGCAGCCCTCGATACGGGACAGGGGGAGAGGCAGATACGCAGTATTTT
TRBJ1-2 | TRBD1 | - | TRBV11-2 | CASSPRTGGWVGDYGYTF | TGTGCCAGCAGCCCTCGGACAGGGGGCTGGGTCGGCGACTATGGCTACACCTTC
TRBJ2-5 | TRBD1 | - | TRBV5-6 | CASSSETGRETQYF | TGTGCCAGCAGCTCAGAGACAGGGCGAGAGACCCAGTACTTC
TRBJ2-2 | - | - | TRBV11-2 | CASSLASAGTGELFF | TGTGCCAGCAGCTTAGCCTCCGCAGGGACCGGGGAGCTGTTTTTT
TRBJ2-3 | TRBD1 | - | TRBV4-1 | CASSVRDSTSTDTQYF | TGCGCCAGCAGCGTCCGGGACAGCACTAGCACAGATACGCAGTATTTT
TRBJ1-2 | - | - | TRBV5-1 | CASRLRTANYGYTF | TGCGCCAGCAGACTCAGGACAGCTAACTATGGCTACACCTTC
TRBJ2-5 | TRBD2 | - | TRBV13 | CASSSKRERQETQYF | TGTGCCAGCAGCTCAAAGCGGGAGCGGCAAGAGACCCAGTACTTC
TRBJ1-4 | TRBD1 | few | TRBV6-1 | CASSEALQGAREKLFF | TGTGCCAGCAGTGAAGCCCTCCAGGGGGCGCGTGAAAAACTGTTTTTT
TRBJ2-7 | TRBD2 | - | TRBV19 | CASRAGGGWEQYF | TGTGCCAGTAGAGCGGGAGGAGGATGGGAGCAGTACTTC
TRBJ2-3 | TRBD1 | once | TRBV5-1 | CASSFRDRTDTQYF | TGCGCCAGCAGCTTTCGGGACAGGACAGATACGCAGTATTTT
TRBJ2-7 | TRBD2 | - | TRBV19 | CASSTTAGVYEQYF | TGCGCCAGTAGCACCACTGCGGGAGTCTACGAGCAGTACTTC